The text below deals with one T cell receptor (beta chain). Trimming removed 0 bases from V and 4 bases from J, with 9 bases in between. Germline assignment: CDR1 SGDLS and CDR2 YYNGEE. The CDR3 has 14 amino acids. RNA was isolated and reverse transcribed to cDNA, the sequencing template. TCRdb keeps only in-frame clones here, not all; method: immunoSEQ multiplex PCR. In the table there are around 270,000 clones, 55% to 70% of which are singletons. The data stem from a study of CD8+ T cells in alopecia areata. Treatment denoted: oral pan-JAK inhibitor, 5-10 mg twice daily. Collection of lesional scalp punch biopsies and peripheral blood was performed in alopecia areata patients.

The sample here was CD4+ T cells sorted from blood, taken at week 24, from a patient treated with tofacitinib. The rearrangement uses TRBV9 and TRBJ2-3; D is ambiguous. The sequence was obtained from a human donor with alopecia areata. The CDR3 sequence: CASSVAQRPDTQYF. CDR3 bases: TGTGCCAGCAGCGTAGCCCAGCGTCCAGATACGCAGTATTTT.